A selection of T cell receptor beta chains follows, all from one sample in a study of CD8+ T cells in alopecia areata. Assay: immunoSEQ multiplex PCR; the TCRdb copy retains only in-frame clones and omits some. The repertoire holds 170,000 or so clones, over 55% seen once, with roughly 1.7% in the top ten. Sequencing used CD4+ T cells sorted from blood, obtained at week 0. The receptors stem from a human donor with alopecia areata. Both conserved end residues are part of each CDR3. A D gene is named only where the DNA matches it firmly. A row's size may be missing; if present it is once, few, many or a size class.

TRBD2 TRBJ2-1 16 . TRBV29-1 TGCAGCGTTAAATCTAGCGGCTTTGGCTCCTACAATGAGCAGTTCTTC CSVKSSGFGSYNEQFF
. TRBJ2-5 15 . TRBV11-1 TGTGCCAGCAGCTTAGGAGACAGGCTACAAGAGACCCAGTACTTC CASSLGDRLQETQYF
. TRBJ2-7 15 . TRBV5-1 TGCGCCAGCAGCTTTTTGGAACGTGGGACCAACGAGCAGTACTTC CASSFLERGTNEQYF
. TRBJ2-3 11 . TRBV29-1 TGCAGCGTCGGAGGGACAGATACGCAGTATTTT CSVGGTDTQYF
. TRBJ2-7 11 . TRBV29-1 TGCAGCGCCTTAAGATTTGACGAGCAGTACTTC CSALRFDEQYF
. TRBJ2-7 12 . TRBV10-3 TGTGCCATCAGTGACAGGGGTTACGAGCAGTACTTC CAISDRGYEQYF
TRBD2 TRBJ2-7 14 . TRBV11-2 TGTGCCAGCAGTCTTCTAGCGGGGGTCTACGAGCAGTACTTC CASSLLAGVYEQYF
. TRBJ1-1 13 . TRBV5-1 TGCGCCAGCAGTAGGGACCGAAGCACTGAAGCTTTCTTT CASSRDRSTEAFF
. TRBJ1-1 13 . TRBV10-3 TGTGCCATCAGAATAGGGCAGGGACTTGAAGCTTTCTTT CAIRIGQGLEAFF
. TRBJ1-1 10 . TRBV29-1 TGCAGCGCCACATACCATGAAGCTTTCTTT CSATYHEAFF
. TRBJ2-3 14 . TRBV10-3 TGTGCCATCAGTGATTCCGTGGCGACGGATACGCAGTATTTT CAISDSVATDTQYF
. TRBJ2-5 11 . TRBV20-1 TGCAGTGCTAGGTCCCAAGAGACCCAGTACTTC CSARSQETQYF
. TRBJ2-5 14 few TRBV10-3 TGTGCCATCCGTACGACAGCGGACCAAGAGACCCAGTACTTC CAIRTTADQETQYF
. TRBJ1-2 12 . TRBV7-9 TGTGCCAGCAGCCGAGACCAGGCTGGCTACACCTTC CASSRDQAGYTF
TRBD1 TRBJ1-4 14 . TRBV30 TGTGCCTGGAAACAGGGGAGAGCTAATGAAAAACTGTTTTTT CAWKQGRANEKLFF
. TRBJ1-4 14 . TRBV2 TGTGCCAGCAGTGAAGGCTTGCCTAATGAAAAACTGTTTTTT CASSEGLPNEKLFF
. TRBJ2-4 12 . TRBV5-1 TGCGCCAGCAGCGCGACGGGGGACATTCAGTACTTC CASSATGDIQYF